This TCR beta chain was captured by sequencing in a study of T cell repertoires in cytomegalovirus infection (dated by TCRdb to between 2018 and 2021). Background on the whole study: Because public TCR beta signatures pointed to carriage of CMV infection together with the matching HLA type, the HLA type of each donor mattered for the analysis. Paper-wide results and their limitations: In both this cohort and an independent cohort of a few hundred donors, the cumulative frequency of public TCR beta family members distinguished carriers of CMV infection plus the relevant HLA type. The ex vivo response was dominated by HLA-C-restricted CMV-specific TCR beta clonotypes, and the single most frequent clonotype in two of eight donors was supplied by these HLA-C-restricted clonotypes.

This sample was sequenced with an Illumina HiSeq 1500. TCRdb itself trimmed the public reads at Q25 with fastp, ran MiXCR and retained productive beta chains. Here each entry gathers all rows of one CDR3 protein and keeps the most common genes and DNA. The sample table records about 150,000 distinct CDR3 sequences; 20% to 25% of these occur just once. The top ten clones comprise over 9.5% of the sample. This clonotype was seen at least ten times. There is no known antigen for this receptor. Qualities for individual bases were not recorded, and no much larger clone is one base off. From cysteine to phenylalanine, the CDR3 is 14 amino acids long. Only the CDR3 DNA stays, 42 bases, in frame from base 1. From a lookup of the germline V gene, CDR1 and CDR2 are MDHEN and SYDVKM. Trimming takes 3 bases from V and 2 bases from J, and the germline ends sit 10 bases apart.

The TCR was taken from a human donor in good health (CMV status not recorded). Some clones in this sample may be carry-over from other donors' samples. Sequenced material: PBMCs. The chain was built from TRBV28 and TRBJ1-2; too little of a D gene remains to name it. The nucleotides read TGTGCCAGCAGTTTTCCACGGCTAAACTATGGCTACACCTTC. Its protein reads: CASSFPRLNYGYTF.